This TCR beta chain was identified in a study of T cells expressing NK-cell markers. In the study overall: Most of the eight sequenced donors were HCMV-seropositive; one was seronegative.

Findings and caveats of the study: Also leading the CD3+CD56-NKG2C+ fraction in a few donors were these clonotypes. A range of roughly 1.0-8% of CD8+ T cells consisted of dominant NKG2C+ clonotypes in about six donors.

Germline loops: CDR1 MDHEN, CDR2 SYDVKM. This CDR3 is built from 12 residues. For this clonotype: No antigen is known for it.

Reanalyzing the 5' RACE reads, TCRdb keeps one entry per CDR3 protein, without DNA. Reported are about 160,000 distinct CDR3 sequences; the ten largest clones contain about 18%. The specimen sequenced was blood T cells: a sorted CD56 or NKG2C T cell subset, CD4+ or CD8+ T cells, or bulk PBMC T cells (not recorded which). The source is a woman between 18 and 75 years old in good health. The genes are TRBV28 and TRBJ2-5; no DNA is available, so the TRBD2 call from TCRdb remains unchecked. CDR3 loop: CATNRLEETQYF.